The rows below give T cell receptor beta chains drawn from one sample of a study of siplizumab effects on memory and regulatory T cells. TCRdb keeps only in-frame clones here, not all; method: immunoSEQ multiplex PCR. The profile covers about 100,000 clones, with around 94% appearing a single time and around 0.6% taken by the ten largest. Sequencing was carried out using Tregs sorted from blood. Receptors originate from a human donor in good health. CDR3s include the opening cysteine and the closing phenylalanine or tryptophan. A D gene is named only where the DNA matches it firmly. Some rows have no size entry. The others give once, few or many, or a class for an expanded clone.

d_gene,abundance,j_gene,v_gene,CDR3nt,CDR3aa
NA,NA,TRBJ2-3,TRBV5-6,TGTGCCAGCAGCTTCTCAAGCACAGATACGCAGTATTTT,CASSFSSTDTQYF
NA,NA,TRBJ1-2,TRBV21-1,TGTGCCAGCAGCAAGGGAGGTGGCAGTTCGTATGGCTACACCTTC,CASSKGGGSSYGYTF
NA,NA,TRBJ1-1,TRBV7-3,TGTGCCAGCAGCTTACAAAGGAACACTGAAGCTTTCTTT,CASSLQRNTEAFF
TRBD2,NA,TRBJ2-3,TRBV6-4,TGTGCCAGCAGTGTGACTAGCAGAACAGATACGCAGTATTTT,CASSVTSRTDTQYF
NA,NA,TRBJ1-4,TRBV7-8,TGTGCCAGCAGCTTAGGGTGGGGACCCAATCGAGGTGAAAAACTGTTTTTT,CASSLGWGPNRGEKLFF
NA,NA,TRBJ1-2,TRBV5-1,TGCGCCAGCAGCCCACTAGGGACACCCACTAACTATGGCTACACCTTC,CASSPLGTPTNYGYTF
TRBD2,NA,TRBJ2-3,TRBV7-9,TGTGCCTCCACTAAGCGGGAGGGCCGCCCTACGCAGTATTTT,CASTKREGRPTQYF
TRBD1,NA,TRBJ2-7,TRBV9,TGTGCGAGCGCAGAGGGGCCAGGGGGCTCCTACGAGCAGTACTTC,CASAEGPGGSYEQYF
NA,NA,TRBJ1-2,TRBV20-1,TGCAGTGCTAGAACTCCCCCTGGCTACACCTTC,CSARTPPGYTF
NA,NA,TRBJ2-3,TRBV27,TGTGCCAGCCGAACCGACACAGATACGCAGTATTTT,CASRTDTDTQYF
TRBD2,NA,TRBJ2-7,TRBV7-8,TGTGCCAGCAGCTTAGCGATAAGCGGGAGACTGAACGAGCAGTACTTC,CASSLAISGRLNEQYF
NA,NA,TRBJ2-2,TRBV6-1,TGTGCCAGCAAAGGTATCTACACCGGGGAGCTGTTTTTT,CASKGIYTGELFF
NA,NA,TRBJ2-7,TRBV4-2,TGTGCCAGCAGCCGCGAAACGACAGAATCCTACGAGCAGTACTTC,CASSRETTESYEQYF
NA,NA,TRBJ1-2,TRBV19,TGTGCCAGTAGTATAGATCGGACGATCAGAACCCTATATGGCTACACCTTC,CASSIDRTIRTLYGYTF
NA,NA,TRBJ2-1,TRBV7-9,TGTGCCAGCAGTCCCGCGGCCAAGGAGCAGTTCTTC,CASSPAAKEQFF
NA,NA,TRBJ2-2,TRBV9,TGTGCCAGCAGCGTAGACGTAGGGAGAACCGGGGAGCTGTTTTTT,CASSVDVGRTGELFF
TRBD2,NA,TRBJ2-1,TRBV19,TGTGCCAGTAGTCCTCAAATGGGAGGGCTGCTCTTC,CASSPQMGGLLF
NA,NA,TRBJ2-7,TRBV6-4,TGTGCCAGCAGTGACTCGATCCGTGCGGGAACCTCCTACGAGCAGTACTTC,CASSDSIRAGTSYEQYF
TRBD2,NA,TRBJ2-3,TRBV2,TGTGCCAGCAGTGGTTGGTCTAGCGGAACCACAGATACGCAGTATTTT,CASSGWSSGTTDTQYF
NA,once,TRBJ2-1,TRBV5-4,TGTGCCAGCAGCTTGGATCACTACAATGAGCAGTTCTTC,CASSLDHYNEQFF
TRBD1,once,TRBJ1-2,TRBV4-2,TGTGCCAGCAGCCAATCAGGGGGCGAAGTCACCTATGGCTACACCTTC,CASSQSGGEVTYGYTF
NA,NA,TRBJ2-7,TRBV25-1,TGTGCCAGCAGTGCCCCTTATCGGACTATAGGCGAGCAGTACTTC,CASSAPYRTIGEQYF